These T cell receptor beta chains were read from a single sample in a study of blood T cell repertoires in COVID-19. The protocol was immunoSEQ multiplex PCR, while the TCRdb copy is restricted to in-frame clones and leaves out a portion. Among about 95,000 clones, around 85% were seen once, and the ten largest hold around a quarter. The sample comprised peripheral blood. The receptor set was obtained from a man older than 75 with active or convalescent COVID-19. Each CDR3 is given with its conserved first and last residue. Clone size appears in some rows only: once, few, many, or a class for an expanded clone.

j_gene	abundance	v_gene	CDR3aa
TRBJ1-2	NA	TRBV7-2	CASSLGPRDYGYTF
TRBJ1-2	NA	TRBV12-3/TRBV12-4	CASHGARSYTF
TRBJ2-1	NA	TRBV6-5	CATRRDRVYNEQFF
TRBJ2-1	once	TRBV9	CASSVDLEDRAFSYNEQFF
TRBJ1-1	once	TRBV7-2	CASGPWVANTEAFF
TRBJ2-5	NA	TRBV5-6	CASSFLGTEETQYF
TRBJ2-7	NA	TRBV6-2/TRBV6-3	CASSYPGQGVYEQYF
TRBJ2-2	NA	TRBV3-1/TRBV3-2	CASSSLRATGELFF
TRBJ1-4	NA	TRBV19	CASRTSEKLFF
TRBJ1-5	NA	TRBV18	CASSQGQGAGQPQHF